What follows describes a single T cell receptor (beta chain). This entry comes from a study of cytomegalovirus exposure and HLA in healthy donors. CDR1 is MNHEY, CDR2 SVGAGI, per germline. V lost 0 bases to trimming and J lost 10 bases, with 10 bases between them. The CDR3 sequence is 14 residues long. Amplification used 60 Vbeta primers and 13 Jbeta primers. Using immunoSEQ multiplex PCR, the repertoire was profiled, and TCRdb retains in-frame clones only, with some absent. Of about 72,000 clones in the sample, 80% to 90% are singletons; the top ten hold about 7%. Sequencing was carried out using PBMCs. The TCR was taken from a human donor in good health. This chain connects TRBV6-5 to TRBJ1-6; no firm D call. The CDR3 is CASSYSGSHSPLHF. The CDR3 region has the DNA TGTGCCAGCAGTTACTCGGGCAGCCACTCACCCCTCCACTTT.